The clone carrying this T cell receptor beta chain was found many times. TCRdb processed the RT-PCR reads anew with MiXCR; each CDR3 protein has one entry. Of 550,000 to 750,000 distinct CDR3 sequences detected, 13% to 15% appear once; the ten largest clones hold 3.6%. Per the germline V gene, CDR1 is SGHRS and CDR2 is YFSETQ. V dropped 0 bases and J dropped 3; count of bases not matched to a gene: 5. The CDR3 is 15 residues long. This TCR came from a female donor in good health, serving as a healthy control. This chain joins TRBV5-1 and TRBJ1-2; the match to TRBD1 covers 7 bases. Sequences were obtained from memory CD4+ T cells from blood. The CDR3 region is CASSLEGGADYGYTF. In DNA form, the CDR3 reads TGCGCCAGCAGCTTGGAAGGGGGCGCAGACTATGGCTACACCTTC.